These 8 T cell receptor beta chains came from one sample sequenced in a study of Ad26.COV2.S vaccination and SARS-CoV-2 variants. As to treatment: some 20 received Ad26.COV2.S at low or high dose, single or two shots; several received placebo; per-sample allocation not given. The samples were gathered on day 63 after the first injection of vaccine or placebo. Clones were read by immunoSEQ multiplex PCR, and TCRdb kept only the in-frame ones, dropping some. The sample lists around 250,000 clones; over 75% were seen once. Sequences were derived from peripheral blood, sampled in a trial of Ad26.COV2.S vaccine versus placebo. These receptors were obtained from a person aged 18-60 years who received the Ad26.COV2.S COVID-19 vaccine or a placebo.

The V and J genes are TRBV7-2 and TRBJ2-4, with D possibly TRBD1 on 6 matching bases. Trimming stripped 5 bases from V and 5 bases from J, with 19 bases between. The CDR3 totals 16 residues. Looked up from germline, CDR1 is SGHTA and CDR2 is FQGNSA. The CDR3 region is CASSGHADRTQNIQYF. CDR3 DNA sequence: TGTGCCAGCAGCGGCCACGCGGACAGAACCCAAAACATTCAGTACTTC.

The chain couples TRBV6-2 or TRBV6-3 to TRBJ2-3; TRBD2 matches at 9 bases. The V gene end was trimmed by 5 bases and the J gene end by 2 bases; junction bases not matched to a gene: 8. The CDR3 has 16 amino acids. Germline CDR1 MNHEY, CDR2 SVGEGT. CDR3 bases: TGTGCCAGCAGTGATCGACTAGCGGAAAACACAGATACGCAGTATTTT. Its protein is CASSDRLAENTDTQYF.

A few counts support this clone. The chain uses TRBV27 and TRBJ2-1; 9 nucleotides line up with TRBD2. The CDR3 has 15 amino acids. With 7 bases clipped from V and 8 bases from J, the junction kept 12 bases outside the gene matches. The V gene's germline CDR1 is MNHEY and CDR2 SMNVEV (reference sequence). The CDR3 DNA sequence: TGTGCCAGCACCCCAGGCGGGGGGGATGTCCATGAGCAGTTCTTC. Translation gives CASTPGGGDVHEQFF.

The chain carries TRBV5-1 and TRBJ1-6; 8 bases are a match to TRBD1. Germline values: CDR1 SGHRS, CDR2 YFSETQ. The CDR3 is 16 amino acids. With V trimmed by 0 bases and J by 6 bases, 5 bases remained unmatched. CDR3 nucleotides: TGCGCCAGCAGCTTGGCCGGACAGGGAGGTAATTCACCCCTCCACTTT. Translating gives CASSLAGQGGNSPLHF.

The chain uses TRBV7-2 and TRBJ1-4; 9 bases map to TRBD1. Losses at the gene ends were 3 bases for V and 7 bases for J; bases not matched to a gene: 3. Germline V gives CDR1 SGHTA, CDR2 FQGNSA. The CDR3 consists of 14 residues. The CDR3 DNA sequence: TGTGCCAGCAGCTTGGGACAGGGAAGTGAAAAACTGTTTTTT. Its protein is CASSLGQGSEKLFF.

There are a few counts of this clone. The chain has TRBV2 and TRBJ2-3, with D possibly matching TRBD1 (6 bases). Trimming cost V 4 bases and J 2 bases, with 10 bases left between them. CDR3 length: 14 residues. CDR1 is SNHLY, CDR2 FYNNEI, per germline. CDR3 in DNA: TGTGCCAGCAGTGTACAGGGTACCACAGATACGCAGTATTTT. Translation gives CASSVQGTTDTQYF.

This clone was found once. The V call is TRBV7-2, the J call TRBJ1-1; weak D call: TRBD1 (5 bases). Germline V gene data show CDR1 as SGHTA and CDR2 as FQGNSA. The V gene lost 5 bases and the J gene lost 8 bases, with 15 bases spanning the gap. This CDR3 has 13 residues. The CDR3 is CASSTARAGEAFF. In DNA, the CDR3 is TGTGCCAGCAGCACCGCCCGGGCAGGGGAAGCTTTCTTT. The variable domain in full, completed from reference TRBV7-2 and TRBJ1-1, reads GAGVSQSPSNKVTEKGKDVELRCDPISGHTALYWYRQSLGQGLEFLIYFQGNSAPDKSGLPSDRFSAERTGGSVSTLTIQRTQQEDSAVYLCASSTARAGEAFFGQGTRLTVV.

The chain joins TRBV29-1 to TRBJ1-5; 11 bases are a match to TRBD1. The CDR3 has 13 residues. After removal of 6 bases from V and 6 bases from J, the junction contained 4 bases not matched to a gene. The germline CDR1 and CDR2 sequences are SQVTM and ANQGSEA. The CDR3 sequence: CSVGQGDFQPQHF. The CDR3, as DNA: TGCAGCGTGGGACAGGGGGATTTTCAGCCCCAGCATTTT.